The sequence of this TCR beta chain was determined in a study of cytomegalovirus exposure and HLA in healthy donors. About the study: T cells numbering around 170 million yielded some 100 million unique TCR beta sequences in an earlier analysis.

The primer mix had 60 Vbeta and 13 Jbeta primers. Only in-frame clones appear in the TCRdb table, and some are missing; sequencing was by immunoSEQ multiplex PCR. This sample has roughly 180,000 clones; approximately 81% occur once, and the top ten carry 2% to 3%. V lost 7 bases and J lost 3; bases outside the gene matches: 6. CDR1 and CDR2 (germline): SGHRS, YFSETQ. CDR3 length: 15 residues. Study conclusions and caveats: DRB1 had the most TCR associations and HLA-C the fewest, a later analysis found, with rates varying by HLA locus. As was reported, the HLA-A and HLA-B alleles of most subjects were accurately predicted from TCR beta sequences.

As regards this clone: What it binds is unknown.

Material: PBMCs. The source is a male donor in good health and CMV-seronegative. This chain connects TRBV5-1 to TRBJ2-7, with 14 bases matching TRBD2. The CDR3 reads CASGTSGSLSYEQYF. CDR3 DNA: TGCGCCAGCGGGACTAGCGGGAGTCTAAGCTACGAGCAGTACTTC.